This TCR beta chain emerged from a study of T cell responses to AZD1222 COVID-19 vaccine. Study in general: Second-dose schedules of about 4 or about 12 weeks were combined. General study findings and limits: Donors, mostly white British, included more females; clonal diversity was possibly underestimated. Just a handful of people given AZD1222 tested seropositive at baseline. Spike was spanned by vaccine-associated CD4 TCRs, with dominance at 160-218 and 743-854.

About this clone: What it recognizes is unknown.

The V end lost 4 bases, the J end lost 2 bases, and 12 bases lay between the germline ends. Germline V gene lookup returns CDR1 KGHDR and CDR2 SFDVKD. This CDR3 spans 15 amino acids. Method: immunoSEQ multiplex PCR; TCRdb's copy keeps in-frame clones and lacks some. The sample shows 130,000 to 150,000 clones, 91% of them seen only once. The chain links TRBV24-1 to TRBJ2-3; D possibly corresponds to TRBD1 (6 bases). The TCR sequence derives from an adult in good health. The specimen was peripheral blood, collected on day 0 of AZD1222 vaccination. The CDR3 DNA follows: TGTGCCACCAGTGACCCTAGGGACACCACAGATACGCAGTATTTT. Protein sequence: CATSDPRDTTDTQYF.